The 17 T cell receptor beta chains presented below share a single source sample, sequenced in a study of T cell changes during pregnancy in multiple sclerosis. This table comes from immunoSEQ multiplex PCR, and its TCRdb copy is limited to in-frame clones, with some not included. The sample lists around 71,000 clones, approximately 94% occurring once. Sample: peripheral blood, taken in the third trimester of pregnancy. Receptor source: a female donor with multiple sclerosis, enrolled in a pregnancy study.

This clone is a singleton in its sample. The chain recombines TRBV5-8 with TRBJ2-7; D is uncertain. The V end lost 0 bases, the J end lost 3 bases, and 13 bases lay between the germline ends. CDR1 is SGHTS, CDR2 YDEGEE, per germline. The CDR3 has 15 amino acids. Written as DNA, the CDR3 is TGTGCCAGCAGCTTGGGTTTTGGCCGCGGCTACGAGCAGTACTTC. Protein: CASSLGFGRGYEQYF.

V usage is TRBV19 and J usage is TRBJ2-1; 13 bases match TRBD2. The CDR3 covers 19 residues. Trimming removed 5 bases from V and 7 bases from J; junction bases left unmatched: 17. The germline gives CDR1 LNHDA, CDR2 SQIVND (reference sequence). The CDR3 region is CASSPFFKGLAGLKNEQFF. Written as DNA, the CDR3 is TGTGCCAGTAGTCCATTTTTCAAGGGACTAGCGGGATTAAAGAATGAGCAGTTCTTC.

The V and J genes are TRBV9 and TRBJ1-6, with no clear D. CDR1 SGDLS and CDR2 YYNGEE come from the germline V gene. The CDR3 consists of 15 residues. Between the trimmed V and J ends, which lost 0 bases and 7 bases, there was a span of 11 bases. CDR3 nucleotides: TGTGCCAGCAGCGTAGAGGTGGGGAGGAATTCACCCCTCCACTTT. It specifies CASSVEVGRNSPLHF.

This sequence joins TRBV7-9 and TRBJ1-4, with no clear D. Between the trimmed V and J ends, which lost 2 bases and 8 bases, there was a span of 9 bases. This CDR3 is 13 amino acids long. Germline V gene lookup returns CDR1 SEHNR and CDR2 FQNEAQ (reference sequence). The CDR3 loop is CASSLQREEKLFF. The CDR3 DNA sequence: TGTGCCAGCAGCTTACAACGGGAAGAAAAACTGTTTTTT.

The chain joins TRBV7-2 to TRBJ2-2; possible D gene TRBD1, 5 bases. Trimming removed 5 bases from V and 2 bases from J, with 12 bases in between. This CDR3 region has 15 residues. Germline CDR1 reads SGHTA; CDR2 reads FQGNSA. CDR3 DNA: TGTGCCAGCAGCCCACGGACATCTAACACCGGGGAGCTGTTTTTT. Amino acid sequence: CASSPRTSNTGELFF.

CDR3 sequence reads: CAARGQGNTEAFF. The CDR3 region has the DNA TGTGCCGCCAGGGGACAGGGAAACACTGAAGCTTTCTTT. The chain employs TRBV6-6 and TRBJ1-1; TRBD1 matches at 9 bases. V lost 11 bases, J lost 2 bases, and 6 bases stayed unmatched. CDR1 and CDR2 from the germline V gene are MNHNY and SVGAGI (reference sequence). The CDR3 consists of 13 residues.

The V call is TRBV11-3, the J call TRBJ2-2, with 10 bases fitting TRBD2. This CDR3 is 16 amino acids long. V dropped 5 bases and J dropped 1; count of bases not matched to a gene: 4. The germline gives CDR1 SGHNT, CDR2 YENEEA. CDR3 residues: CASSPGTSVNTGELFF. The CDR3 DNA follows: TGTGCCAGCAGCCCAGGGACTAGCGTGAACACCGGGGAGCTGTTTTTT.

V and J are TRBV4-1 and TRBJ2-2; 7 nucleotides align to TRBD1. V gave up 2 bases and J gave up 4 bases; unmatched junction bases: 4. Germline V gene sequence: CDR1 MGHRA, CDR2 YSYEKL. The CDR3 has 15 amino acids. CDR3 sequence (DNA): TGCGCCAGCAGCCAACAGACAGGGAGCACCGGGGAGCTGTTTTTT. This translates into CASSQQTGSTGELFF.

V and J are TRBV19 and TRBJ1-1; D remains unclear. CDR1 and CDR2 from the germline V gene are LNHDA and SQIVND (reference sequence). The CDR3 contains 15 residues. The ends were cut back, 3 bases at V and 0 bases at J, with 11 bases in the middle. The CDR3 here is CASSILRGMNTEAFF. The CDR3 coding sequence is TGTGCCAGTAGTATTCTTCGAGGCATGAACACTGAAGCTTTCTTT.

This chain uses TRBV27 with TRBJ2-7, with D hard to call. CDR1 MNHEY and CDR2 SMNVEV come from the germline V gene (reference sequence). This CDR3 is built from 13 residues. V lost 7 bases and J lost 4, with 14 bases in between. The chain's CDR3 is CASTASPAYEQYF. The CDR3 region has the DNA TGTGCCAGCACCGCATCTCCAGCGTACGAGCAGTACTTC.

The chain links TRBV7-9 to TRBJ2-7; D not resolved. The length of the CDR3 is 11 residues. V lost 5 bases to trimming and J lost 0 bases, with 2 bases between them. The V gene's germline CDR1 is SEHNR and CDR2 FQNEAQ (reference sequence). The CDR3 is CASSLSYEQYF. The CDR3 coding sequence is TGTGCCAGCAGCCTCTCCTACGAGCAGTACTTC.

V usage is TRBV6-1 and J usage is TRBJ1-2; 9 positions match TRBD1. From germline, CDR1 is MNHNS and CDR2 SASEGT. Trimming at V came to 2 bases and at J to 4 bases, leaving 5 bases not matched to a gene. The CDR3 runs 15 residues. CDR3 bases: TGTGCCAGCAGTGAACGTATGGGACAGGGCTATGGCTACACCTTC. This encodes CASSERMGQGYGYTF.

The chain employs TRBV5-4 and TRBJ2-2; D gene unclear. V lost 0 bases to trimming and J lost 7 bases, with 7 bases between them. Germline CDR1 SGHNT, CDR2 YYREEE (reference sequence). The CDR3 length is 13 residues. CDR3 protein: CASSLVGSGELFF. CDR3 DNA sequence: TGTGCCAGCAGCTTGGTGGGCAGCGGGGAGCTGTTTTTT.

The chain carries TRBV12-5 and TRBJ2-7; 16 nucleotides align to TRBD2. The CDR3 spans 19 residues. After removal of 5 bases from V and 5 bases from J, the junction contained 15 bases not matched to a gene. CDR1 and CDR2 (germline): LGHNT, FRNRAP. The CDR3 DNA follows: TGTGCTAGTGGTCCAGGACCGGGACTAGCGGGAGGGCCTTACCACGAGCAGTACTTC. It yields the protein CASGPGPGLAGGPYHEQYF.

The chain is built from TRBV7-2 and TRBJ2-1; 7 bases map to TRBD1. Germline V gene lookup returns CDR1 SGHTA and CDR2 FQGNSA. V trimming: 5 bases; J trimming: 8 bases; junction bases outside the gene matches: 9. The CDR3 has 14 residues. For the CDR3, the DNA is TGTGCCAGCAGCCTCCGTTACAGGGGCGATGAGCAGTTCTTC. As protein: CASSLRYRGDEQFF. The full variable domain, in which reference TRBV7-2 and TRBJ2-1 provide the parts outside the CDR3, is GAGVSQSPSNKVTEKGKDVELRCDPISGHTALYWYRQSLGQGLEFLIYFQGNSAPDKSGLPSDRFSAERTGGSVSTLTIQRTQQEDSAVYLCASSLRYRGDEQFFGPGTRLTVL.

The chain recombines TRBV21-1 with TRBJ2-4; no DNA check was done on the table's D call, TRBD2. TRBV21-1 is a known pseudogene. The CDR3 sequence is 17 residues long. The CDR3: CASSRDSGNHAKNIQYF. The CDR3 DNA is TGTGCCAGCAGCAGAGATAGCGGGAATCACGCCAAAAACATTCAGTACTTC.

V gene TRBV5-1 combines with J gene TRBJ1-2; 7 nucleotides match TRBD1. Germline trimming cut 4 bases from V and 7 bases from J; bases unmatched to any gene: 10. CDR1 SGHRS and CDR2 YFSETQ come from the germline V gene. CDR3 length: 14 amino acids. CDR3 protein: CASSQMDRSGGYTF. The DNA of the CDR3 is TGCGCCAGCAGCCAGATGGACAGGTCGGGTGGCTACACCTTC.